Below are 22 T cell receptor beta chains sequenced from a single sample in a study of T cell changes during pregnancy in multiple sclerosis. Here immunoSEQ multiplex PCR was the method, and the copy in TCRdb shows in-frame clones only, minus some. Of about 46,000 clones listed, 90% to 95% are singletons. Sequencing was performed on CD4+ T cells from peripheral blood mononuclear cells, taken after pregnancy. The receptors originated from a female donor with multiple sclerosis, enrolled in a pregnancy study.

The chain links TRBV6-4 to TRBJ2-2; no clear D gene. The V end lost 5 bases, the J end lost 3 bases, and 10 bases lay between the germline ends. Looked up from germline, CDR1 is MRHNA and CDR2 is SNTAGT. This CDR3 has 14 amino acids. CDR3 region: CASSTLADTGELFF. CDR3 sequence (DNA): TGTGCCAGCAGTACCTTAGCAGACACCGGGGAGCTGTTTTTT.

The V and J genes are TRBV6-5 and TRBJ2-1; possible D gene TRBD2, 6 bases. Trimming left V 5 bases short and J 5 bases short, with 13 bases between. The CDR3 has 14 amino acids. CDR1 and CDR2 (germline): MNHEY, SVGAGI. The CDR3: CASSQGLTHNEQFF. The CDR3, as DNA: TGTGCCAGCAGTCAAGGACTAACTCACAATGAGCAGTTCTTC.

The CDR3 DNA is TGTGCCAGCAGCCCTGGCACGAATACGCAGTATTTT. Amino acid sequence: CASSPGTNTQYF. The rearrangement joins TRBV27 to TRBJ2-3; no clear D gene. V dropped 6 bases and J dropped 7 bases, with 11 bases sitting between them. Germline V gene data show CDR1 as MNHEY and CDR2 as SMNVEV (reference sequence). The CDR3 is 12 amino acids.

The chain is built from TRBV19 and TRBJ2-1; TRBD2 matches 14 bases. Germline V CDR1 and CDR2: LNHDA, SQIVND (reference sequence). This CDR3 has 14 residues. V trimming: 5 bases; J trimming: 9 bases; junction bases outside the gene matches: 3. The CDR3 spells CASSAGLAGVEQFF. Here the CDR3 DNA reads TGTGCCAGTAGTGCGGGACTAGCGGGAGTTGAGCAGTTCTTC.

The CDR3 sequence: CASSEASVENEQYF. In nucleotides, the CDR3 is TGTGCCAGCAGTGAAGCAAGCGTCGAGAACGAGCAGTACTTC. This chain connects TRBV6-1 to TRBJ2-7; D remains ambiguous. This CDR3 is 14 amino acids long. V was pared by 0 bases and J by 5 bases, with 11 bases between. Per the germline V gene, CDR1 is MNHNS and CDR2 is SASEGT.

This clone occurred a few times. CDR3: CASSRSWTSVTGELFF. Here the CDR3 DNA reads TGTGCCAGCAGTAGAAGCTGGACTAGCGTCACCGGGGAGCTGTTTTTT. This sequence joins TRBV2 and TRBJ2-2; 9 positions agree with TRBD2. Germline-derived CDR1 and CDR2 are SNHLY and FYNNEI. CDR3 length equals 16 residues. The junction had 8 bases not matched to a gene; V was cut back by 5 bases and J by 4 bases.

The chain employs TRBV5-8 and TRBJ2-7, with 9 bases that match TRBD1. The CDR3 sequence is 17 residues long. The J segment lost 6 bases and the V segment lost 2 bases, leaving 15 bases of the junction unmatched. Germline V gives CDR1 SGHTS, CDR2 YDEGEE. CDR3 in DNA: TGTGCCAGCAGCTTCTCCACCTCGACAGGGGGGTTTTCCGAGCAGTACTTC. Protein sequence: CASSFSTSTGGFSEQYF.

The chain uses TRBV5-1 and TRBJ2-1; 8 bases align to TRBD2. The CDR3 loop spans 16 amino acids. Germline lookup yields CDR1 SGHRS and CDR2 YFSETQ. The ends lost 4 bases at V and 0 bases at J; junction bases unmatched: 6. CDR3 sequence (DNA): TGCGCCAGCAGCCTAGTCAGCGGGAGCTCCTACAATGAGCAGTTCTTC. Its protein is CASSLVSGSSYNEQFF. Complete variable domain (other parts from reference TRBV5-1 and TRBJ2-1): KAGVTQTPRYLIKTRGQQVTLSCSPISGHRSVSWYQQTPGQGLQFLFEYFSETQRNKGNFPGRFSGRQFSNSRSEMNVSTLELGDSALYLCASSLVSGSSYNEQFFGPGTRLTVL.

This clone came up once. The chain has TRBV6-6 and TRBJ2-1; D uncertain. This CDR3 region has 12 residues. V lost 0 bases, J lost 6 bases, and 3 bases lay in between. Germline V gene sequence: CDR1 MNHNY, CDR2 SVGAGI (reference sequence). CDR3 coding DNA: TGTGCCAGCAGTTACTCGAGCAATGAGCAGTTCTTC. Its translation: CASSYSSNEQFF.

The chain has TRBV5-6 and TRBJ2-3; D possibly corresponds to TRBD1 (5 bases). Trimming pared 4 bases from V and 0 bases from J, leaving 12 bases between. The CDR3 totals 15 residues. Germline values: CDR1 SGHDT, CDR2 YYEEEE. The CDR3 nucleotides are TGTGCCAGCAGCCGAACAGGACCTAGCACAGATACGCAGTATTTT. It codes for CASSRTGPSTDTQYF. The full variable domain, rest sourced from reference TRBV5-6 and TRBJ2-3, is DAGVTQSPTHLIKTRGQQVTLRCSPKSGHDTVSWYQQALGQGPQFIFQYYEEEERQRGNFPDRFSGHQFPNYSSELNVNALLLGDSALYLCASSRTGPSTDTQYFGPGTRLTVL.

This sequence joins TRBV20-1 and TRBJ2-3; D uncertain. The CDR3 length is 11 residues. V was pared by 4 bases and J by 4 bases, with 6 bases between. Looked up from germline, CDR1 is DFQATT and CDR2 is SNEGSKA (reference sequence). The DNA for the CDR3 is TGCAGTGCTAAAGACGCAGATACGCAGTATTTT. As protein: CSAKDADTQYF.

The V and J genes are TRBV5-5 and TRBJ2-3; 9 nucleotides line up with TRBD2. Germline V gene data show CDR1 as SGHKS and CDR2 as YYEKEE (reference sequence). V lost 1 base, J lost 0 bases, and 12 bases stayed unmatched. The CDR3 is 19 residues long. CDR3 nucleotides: TGTGCCAGCAGCTTGCGGCTAGCGGGAAACTACCTTAGCACAGATACGCAGTATTTT. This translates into CASSLRLAGNYLSTDTQYF.

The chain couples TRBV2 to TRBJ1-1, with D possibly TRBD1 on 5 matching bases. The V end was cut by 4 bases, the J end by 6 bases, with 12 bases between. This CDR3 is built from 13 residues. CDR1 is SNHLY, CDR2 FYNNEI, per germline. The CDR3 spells CASSGQGFAEAFF. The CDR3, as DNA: TGTGCCAGCAGTGGGCAGGGATTCGCTGAAGCTTTCTTT. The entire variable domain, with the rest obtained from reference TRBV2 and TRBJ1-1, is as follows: EPEVTQTPSHQVTQMGQEVILRCVPISNHLYFYWYRQILGQKVEFLVSFYNNEISEKSEIFDDQFSVERPDGSNFTLKIRSTKLEDSAMYFCASSGQGFAEAFFGQGTRLTVV.

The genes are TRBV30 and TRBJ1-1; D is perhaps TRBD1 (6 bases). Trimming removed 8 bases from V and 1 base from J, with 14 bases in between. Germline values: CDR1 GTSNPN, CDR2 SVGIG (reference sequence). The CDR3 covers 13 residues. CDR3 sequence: CAGKDRSNTEAFF. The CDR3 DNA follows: TGTGCCGGTAAGGACAGATCGAACACTGAAGCTTTCTTT.

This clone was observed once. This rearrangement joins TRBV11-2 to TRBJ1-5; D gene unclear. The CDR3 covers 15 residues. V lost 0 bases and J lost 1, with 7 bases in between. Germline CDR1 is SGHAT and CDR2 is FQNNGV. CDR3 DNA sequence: TGTGCCAGCAGCTTAGATCGAGGAAGCAATCAGCCCCAGCATTTT. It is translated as CASSLDRGSNQPQHF.

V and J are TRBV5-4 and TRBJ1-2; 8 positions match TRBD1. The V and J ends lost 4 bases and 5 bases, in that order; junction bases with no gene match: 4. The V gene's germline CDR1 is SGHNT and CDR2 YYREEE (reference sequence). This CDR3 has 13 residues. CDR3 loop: CASSPDRDYGYTF. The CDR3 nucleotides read TGTGCCAGCAGCCCGGACAGGGATTATGGCTACACCTTC. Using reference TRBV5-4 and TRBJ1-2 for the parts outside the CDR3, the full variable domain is ETGVTQSPTHLIKTRGQQVTLRCSSQSGHNTVSWYQQALGQGPQFIFQYYREEENGRGNFPPRFSGLQFPNYSSELNVNALELDDSALYLCASSPDRDYGYTFGSGTRLTVV.

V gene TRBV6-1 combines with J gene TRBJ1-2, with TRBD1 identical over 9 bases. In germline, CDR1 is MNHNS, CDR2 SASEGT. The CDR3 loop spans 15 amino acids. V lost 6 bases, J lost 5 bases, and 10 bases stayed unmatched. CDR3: CASRARRQGVYGYTF. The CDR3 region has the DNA TGTGCCAGCAGGGCCCGACGACAGGGGGTTTATGGCTACACCTTC.

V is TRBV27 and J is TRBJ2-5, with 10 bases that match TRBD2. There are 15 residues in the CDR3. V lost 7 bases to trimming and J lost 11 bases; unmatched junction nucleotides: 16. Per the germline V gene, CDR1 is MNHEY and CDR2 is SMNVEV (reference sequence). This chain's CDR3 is CASTKSAGGLREQYF. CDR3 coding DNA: TGTGCCAGCACCAAGTCAGCGGGAGGGCTTAGGGAGCAGTACTTC.

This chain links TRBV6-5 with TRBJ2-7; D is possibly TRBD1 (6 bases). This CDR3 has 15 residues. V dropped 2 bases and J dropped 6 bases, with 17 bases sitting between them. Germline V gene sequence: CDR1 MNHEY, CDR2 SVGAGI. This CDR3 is CASSYVEAGVGEQYF. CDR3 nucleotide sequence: TGTGCCAGCAGTTACGTGGAGGCAGGGGTCGGCGAGCAGTACTTC.

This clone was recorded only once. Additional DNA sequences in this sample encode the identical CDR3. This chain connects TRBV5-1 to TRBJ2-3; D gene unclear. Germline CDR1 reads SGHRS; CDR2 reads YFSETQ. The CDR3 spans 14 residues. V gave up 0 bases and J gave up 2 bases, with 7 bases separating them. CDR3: CASSLGGYTDTQYF. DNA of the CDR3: TGCGCCAGCAGCTTGGGAGGATACACAGATACGCAGTATTTT. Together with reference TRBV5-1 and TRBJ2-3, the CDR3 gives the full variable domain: KAGVTQTPRYLIKTRGQQVTLSCSPISGHRSVSWYQQTPGQGLQFLFEYFSETQRNKGNFPGRFSGRQFSNSRSEMNVSTLELGDSALYLCASSLGGYTDTQYFGPGTRLTVL.

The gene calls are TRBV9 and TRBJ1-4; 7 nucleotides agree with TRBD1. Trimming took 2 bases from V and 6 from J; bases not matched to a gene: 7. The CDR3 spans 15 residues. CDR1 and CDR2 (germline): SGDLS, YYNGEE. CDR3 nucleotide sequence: TGTGCCAGCAGCGTTAACGGACAGGAAGATGAAAAACTGTTTTTT. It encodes CASSVNGQEDEKLFF.

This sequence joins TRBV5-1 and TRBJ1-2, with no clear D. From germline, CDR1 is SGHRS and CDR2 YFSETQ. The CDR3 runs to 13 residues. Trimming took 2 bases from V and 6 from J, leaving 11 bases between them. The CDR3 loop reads CASSFERGDGYTF. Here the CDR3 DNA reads TGCGCCAGCAGCTTTGAGCGGGGAGATGGCTACACCTTC. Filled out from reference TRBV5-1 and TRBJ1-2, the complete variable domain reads KAGVTQTPRYLIKTRGQQVTLSCSPISGHRSVSWYQQTPGQGLQFLFEYFSETQRNKGNFPGRFSGRQFSNSRSEMNVSTLELGDSALYLCASSFERGDGYTFGSGTRLTVV.